This TCR beta chain appears in the sequencing data of a study of CXCR3-negative and CXCR3-positive naive CD8 T cells. As regards this clonotype: Its cognate antigen is unknown.

Overall study findings and caveats: Researchers reported similar TRBV-TRBJ usage in naive CXCR3-negative and CXCR3-positive cells, though memory differed. In CXCR3-positive naive cells, the TRB CDR3s were more hydrophobic than in CXCR3-negative naive cells. Relative to memory CD8+ cells, whose diversity was much lower, both naive subsets had comparably high diversity.

The TRB libraries of cDNA were built by UMI-labeled 5' RACE. From the 5' RACE reads, TCRdb lists one entry per CDR3 protein and no DNA. In total, the table holds 85,000 to 120,000 distinct CDR3 sequences. Per germline, CDR1 SEHNR and CDR2 FQNEAQ (reference sequence). The CDR3 covers 15 residues. By phenotype, naive CD8+ T cells were CD45RO-CCR7+CD27+CD95-. The genes are TRBV7-9 and TRBJ2-3; the D call of TRBD1 rests on TCRdb alone, since no DNA is present to check it. The sequencing input was naive CXCR3+ CD8+ T cells from blood. The subset: CD45RO-CCR7+CD27+CD95- naive CD8+ T cells expressing CXCR3 (TNR3+). The origin of this receptor is a human donor in good health. Some clones in this sample may be carry-over from other donors' samples. This CDR3 reads CASSFRDRTTDTQYF.